These T cell receptor beta chains were read from a single sample in a study of beta chain features in type 1 diabetes. Using immunoSEQ multiplex PCR, the repertoire was profiled, and TCRdb retains in-frame clones only, with some absent. Of hundreds of thousands of clones in the sample, roughly a tenth were seen once. Sequenced: naive CD4+ T cells from blood. These receptors were taken from a man aged 25-40 years with type 1 diabetes. Each CDR3 is given without its conserved first and last residue.

j_gene: TRBJ2-7
v_gene: TRBV7-2
CDR3aa: ASTPSTGTGEQY

j_gene: TRBJ2-1
v_gene: TRBV7-2
CDR3aa: ASSPYNEQF

j_gene: TRBJ2-3
v_gene: TRBV12-5
CDR3aa: ASGLFGGGHTQY

j_gene: TRBJ2-7
v_gene: TRBV27
CDR3aa: ASSLPGSSYEQY

j_gene: TRBJ2-7
v_gene: TRBV11-2
CDR3aa: ASSSVRDRVYEQY

j_gene: TRBJ1-1
v_gene: TRBV14
CDR3aa: ASSQSRNTEAF

j_gene: TRBJ1-1
v_gene: TRBV11-1
CDR3aa: ASSLPTGLEAF

j_gene: TRBJ2-1
v_gene: TRBV29-1
CDR3aa: SARTSGPWDEQF

j_gene: TRBJ2-7
v_gene: TRBV6-5
CDR3aa: ASSSGRAQY

j_gene: TRBJ1-1
v_gene: TRBV12-5
CDR3aa: ASGLVRGARGTEAF

j_gene: TRBJ2-5
v_gene: TRBV30
CDR3aa: AWTSRDRGRTQY

j_gene: TRBJ2-1
v_gene: TRBV25-1
CDR3aa: ASSESGLAGIVKF